A single sample is the source of the 2 T cell receptor beta chains below, sequenced in a study of CD8 T cells in Susac syndrome (dated by TCRdb to between 2018 and 2020). The library was prepared using the immunoSEQ multiplex PCR assay. RNA was extracted using the RNeasy kit, and roughly 0.5 to 1 ug of the RNA was reverse transcribed with random hexamers. The raw public reads went through TCRdb reprocessing: fastp at Q25, MiXCR clone calling, in-frame beta chains kept. Rows matching on CDR3 protein sequence are summarized as one entry with the most common DNA and genes. Present in this sample are 150,000 to 160,000 distinct CDR3 sequences, roughly 95% of which were seen just once. In total, the top ten clones hold 0.15% to 0.2% of the sample. The sample was CD4+ T cells from PBMCs. These receptors all stem from a human donor with Susac syndrome.

The rearrangement joins TRBV6-1 to TRBJ2-7; D gene uncertain. Germline CDR1 is MNHNS and CDR2 is SASEGT. Trimming left V 6 bases short and J 0 bases short, with 12 bases between. The CDR3 is 14 amino acids. The CDR3 is CASREWWDSYEQYF. The DNA for the CDR3 is TGTGCCAGCAGGGAATGGTGGGACTCCTACGAGCAGTACTTC.

The chain couples TRBV29-1 to TRBJ1-1; possibly TRBD1 for D (6 bases). Germline lookup yields CDR1 SQVTM and CDR2 ANQGSEA. The V gene lost 7 bases and the J gene lost 5 bases, with 14 bases spanning the gap. The CDR3 runs 12 residues. The CDR3 loop reads CSGKQGGTEAFF. CDR3 sequence (DNA): TGCAGCGGAAAACAGGGAGGGACTGAAGCTTTCTTT.